This TCR beta chain was documented in a study of blood T cell repertoires in COVID-19. Original analysis: Estimates of nucleated cell counts were drawn from the amplification of reference gene primers. The assay was immunoSEQ multiplex PCR, and TCRdb's table has in-frame clones only and misses some. The DNA gave D and trimming, while V, J and clone size come from that table. This sample yields around 80,000 clones, of which less than 85% are seen a single time; about an eighth belongs to the top ten. V shed 3 bases and J 9 bases; nucleotides not matched to a gene: 13. Germline CDR1 reads MNHEY; CDR2 reads SMNVEV (reference sequence). The CDR3 length is 17 residues.

Sequencing input: peripheral blood. The J gene is TRBJ2-1, the V gene TRBV27; 11 bases match TRBD2. The TCR sequence derives from a human donor in a cohort sampled during active COVID-19. In DNA form, the CDR3 reads TGTGCCAGCAGTTTTTTGTCTAGCGGGGGGCCGAGGGCTGAGCAGTTCTTC. As protein: CASSFLSSGGPRAEQFF.